This entry features one T cell receptor (beta chain) sequence. This entry comes from a study of blood T cell repertoires in COVID-19. Sequenced by immunoSEQ multiplex PCR; TCRdb stores in-frame clones only, minus some. There are about 84,000 clones in the sample; 90% to 95% occur only once, and about 4.5% lies in the top ten. The CDR3 covers 16 residues. Germline CDR1 reads SGHRS; CDR2 reads YFSETQ. The V and J ends lost 0 bases and 3 bases respectively, with 10 bases between them. The material sequenced was peripheral blood. The chain has TRBV5-1 and TRBJ1-6, with D perhaps TRBD1 (5 bases). This sequence was found in a human donor with active COVID-19. The donor label of this sample is uncertain. CDR3 region: CASSLGQGGYNSPLHF. The DNA for the CDR3 is TGCGCCAGCAGCTTGGGGCAGGGAGGCTATAATTCACCCCTCCACTTT.